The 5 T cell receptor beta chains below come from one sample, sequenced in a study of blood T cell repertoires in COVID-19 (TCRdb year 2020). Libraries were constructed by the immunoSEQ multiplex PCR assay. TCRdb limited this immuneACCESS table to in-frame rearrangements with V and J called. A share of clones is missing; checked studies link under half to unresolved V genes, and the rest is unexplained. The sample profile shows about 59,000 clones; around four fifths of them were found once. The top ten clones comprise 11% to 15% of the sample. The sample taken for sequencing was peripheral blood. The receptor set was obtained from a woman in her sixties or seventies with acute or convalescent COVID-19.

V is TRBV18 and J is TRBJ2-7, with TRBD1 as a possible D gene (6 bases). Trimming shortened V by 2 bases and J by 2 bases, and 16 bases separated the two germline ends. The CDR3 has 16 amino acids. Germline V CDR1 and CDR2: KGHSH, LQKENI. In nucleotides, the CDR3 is TGTGCCAGCTCACCATTAGTCCAAAAGGGGGCCTACGAGCAGTACTTC. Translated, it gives CASSPLVQKGAYEQYF.

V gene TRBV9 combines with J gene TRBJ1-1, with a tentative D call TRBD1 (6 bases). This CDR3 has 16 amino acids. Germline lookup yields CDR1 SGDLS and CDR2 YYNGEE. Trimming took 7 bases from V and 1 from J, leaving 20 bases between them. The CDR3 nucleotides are TGTGCCAGCGGGGGGGGCATCCGCGAAGGGAACACTGAAGCTTTCTTT. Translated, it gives CASGGGIREGNTEAFF.

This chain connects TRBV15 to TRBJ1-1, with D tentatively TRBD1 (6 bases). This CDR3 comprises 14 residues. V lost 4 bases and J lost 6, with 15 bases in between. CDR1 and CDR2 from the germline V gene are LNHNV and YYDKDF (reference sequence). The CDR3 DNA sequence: TGTGCCACCAGCATAACTCAGGGGCGGTCTGAAGCTTTCTTT. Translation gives CATSITQGRSEAFF.

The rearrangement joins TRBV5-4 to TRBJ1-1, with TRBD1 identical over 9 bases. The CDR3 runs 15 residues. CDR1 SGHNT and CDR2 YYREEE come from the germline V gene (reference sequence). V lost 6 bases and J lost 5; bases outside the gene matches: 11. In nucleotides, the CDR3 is TGTGCCAGCATGACAGACAGGGGGGACAGGACTGAAGCTTTCTTT. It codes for CASMTDRGDRTEAFF. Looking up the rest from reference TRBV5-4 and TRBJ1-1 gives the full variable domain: ETGVTQSPTHLIKTRGQQVTLRCSSQSGHNTVSWYQQALGQGPQFIFQYYREEENGRGNFPPRFSGLQFPNYSSELNVNALELDDSALYLCASMTDRGDRTEAFFGQGTRLTVV.

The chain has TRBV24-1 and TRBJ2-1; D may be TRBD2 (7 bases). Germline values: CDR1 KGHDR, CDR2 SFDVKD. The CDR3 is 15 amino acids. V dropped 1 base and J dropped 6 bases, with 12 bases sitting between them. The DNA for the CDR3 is TGTGCCACCAGTGATTTAAAGCGGGACATCAATGAGCAGTTCTTC. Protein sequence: CATSDLKRDINEQFF.